The 22 T cell receptor beta chains below all came from one sample that was sequenced in a study of blood T cells in healthy people across ages. Through a sample-barcoded 5' primer and a J-beta primer mix, a second PCR was run for roughly 6 to 11 cycles. TCRdb used MiXCR to reprocess the 5' RACE reads, holding one entry per CDR3 protein. The sample includes 850,000 to 1,100,000 distinct CDR3 sequences, approximately 38% of them seen just once. Sequenced sample: blood. The receptors come from a man younger than 35 in good health.

This clonotype was detected a few times. The J gene is TRBJ1-2, the V gene TRBV6-1; 8 bases match TRBD1. After removal of 9 bases from V and 3 bases from J, the junction contained 24 bases not matched to a gene. CDR1 is MNHNS and CDR2 is SASEGT in the germline V gene. This CDR3 is 19 amino acids long. The CDR3 loop is CASRGDHGEGQAIYYGYTF. The CDR3 coding sequence is TGTGCCAGTCGAGGAGACCACGGAGAGGGACAGGCGATATACTATGGCTACACCTTC.

The J gene is TRBJ2-4, the V gene TRBV3-1, with D maybe TRBD2 (5 bases). The CDR3 totals 13 residues. The V end lost 1 base, the J end lost 9 bases, and 10 bases lay between the germline ends. Germline lookup yields CDR1 LGHDT and CDR2 YNNKEL (reference sequence). CDR3: CASSQVSSGIQYF. The CDR3, as DNA: TGTGCCAGCAGCCAAGTTAGCAGCGGCATTCAGTACTTC.

V gene TRBV20-1 combines with J gene TRBJ1-6; tentative D call: TRBD1 (6 bases). The ends were cut back, 4 bases at V and 6 bases at J, with 13 bases in the middle. The CDR3 sequence is 14 residues long. Per the germline V gene, CDR1 is DFQATT and CDR2 is SNEGSKA (reference sequence). This chain's CDR3 is CSATQQGPNSPLHF. CDR3 DNA sequence: TGCAGTGCTACCCAACAGGGCCCTAATTCACCCCTCCACTTT.

The chain joins TRBV20-1 to TRBJ2-7, with D tentatively TRBD1 (5 bases). The CDR3 consists of 12 residues. Looked up from germline, CDR1 is DFQATT and CDR2 is SNEGSKA (reference sequence). CDR3 sequence (DNA): TGCAGGGCTGGGGCTCTGAACTACGAGCAGTACTTC. Its translation: CRAGALNYEQYF.

The chain joins TRBV12-3 or TRBV12-4 to TRBJ1-2; maybe TRBD1 (6 bases). This CDR3 contains 14 residues. V lost 5 bases and J 4 bases, leaving 14 bases between the germline ends. Written as DNA, the CDR3 is TGTGCCAGCAGTCCGGGGGGGCGCGTCTATGGCTACACCTTC. This encodes CASSPGGRVYGYTF.

This chain joins TRBV7-2 and TRBJ2-7; D gene ambiguous. Germline values: CDR1 SGHTA, CDR2 FQGNSA. Trimming stripped 5 bases from V and 7 bases from J, with 18 bases between. The CDR3 extends over 14 amino acids. As DNA, the CDR3 is TGTGCCAGCAGCCAGACTTTGGCGAACAATGAGCAGTACTTC. It yields the protein CASSQTLANNEQYF.

The rearrangement uses TRBV20-1 and TRBJ2-1; 9 bases agree with TRBD1. The germline CDR1 and CDR2 sequences are DFQATT and SNEGSKA (reference sequence). The CDR3 covers 13 residues. Trimming took 6 bases from V and 7 from J; bases not matched to a gene: 7. The CDR3 here is CSAPGQGGNEQFF. In DNA, the CDR3 is TGCAGTGCACCGGGACAGGGCGGGAATGAGCAGTTCTTC.

V usage is TRBV21-1 and J usage is TRBJ1-6; the listed D gene, TRBD1, was not tested against the DNA. TRBV21-1 is labeled a pseudogene. This CDR3 comprises 14 residues. The CDR3 sequence: CASSKRWANSPLHF. CDR3 bases: TGTGCCAGCAGCAAAAGGTGGGCGAATTCACCCCTCCACTTT.

This rearrangement joins TRBV12-3 or TRBV12-4 to TRBJ2-5, with a possible D match to TRBD2 (6 bases). CDR3 size: 13 residues. V was shortened by 6 bases and J by 11 bases, with 19 bases between the two germline ends. As DNA, the CDR3 is TGTGCCAGCAGCCAGACTAGAAGTAATGAGCAGTACTTC. Translated: CASSQTRSNEQYF.

The DNA of the CDR3 is TGTGCCAGCAGCCCCACCGGGACAGAAGAGACCCAGTACTTC. Protein: CASSPTGTEETQYF. The chain has TRBV27 and TRBJ2-5, with TRBD1 identical over 7 bases. Germline V gives CDR1 MNHEY, CDR2 SMNVEV (reference sequence). The J segment lost 3 bases and the V segment lost 6 bases, leaving 7 bases of the junction unmatched. The CDR3 spans 14 residues.

V is TRBV20-1 and J is TRBJ1-5, with a weak D call TRBD1 (5 bases). V shed 2 bases and J shed 3 bases, with 17 bases lying between them. The CDR3 spans 16 residues. Germline CDR1 and CDR2: DFQATT and SNEGSKA (reference sequence). The CDR3 spells CSARMQGSLSNQPQHF. The CDR3, as DNA: TGCAGTGCTAGAATGCAGGGCTCTCTCTCCAATCAGCCCCAGCATTTT.

This clonotype was seen more than once but under ten times. The V and J genes are TRBV20-1 and TRBJ2-3, with D perhaps matching TRBD1 or TRBD2 (5 bases each). This CDR3 is 14 amino acids long. V lost 4 bases and J 4 bases, leaving 15 bases between the germline ends. Germline V gene sequence: CDR1 DFQATT, CDR2 SNEGSKA (reference sequence). The CDR3 DNA follows: TGCAGTGCTACAGGGACCCGCCGCGCAGATACGCAGTATTTT. It yields the protein CSATGTRRADTQYF.

The genes are TRBV5-6 and TRBJ1-1, with D uncertain. The CDR3 is 12 amino acids. Germline V CDR1 and CDR2: SGHDT, YYEEEE. V shed 4 bases and J shed 4 bases, with 8 bases lying between them. The CDR3 sequence is CASSRGPTEAFF. CDR3 coding DNA: TGTGCCAGCAGCCGAGGGCCCACTGAAGCTTTCTTT. Based on the CDR3 plus reference TRBV5-6 and TRBJ1-1, the full variable domain is DAGVTQSPTHLIKTRGQQVTLRCSPKSGHDTVSWYQQALGQGPQFIFQYYEEEERQRGNFPDRFSGHQFPNYSSELNVNALLLGDSALYLCASSRGPTEAFFGQGTRLTVV.

CDR3 DNA: TGTGCCAGCAGCCAAAAGGCCCGGGCCAACACTCAGCCCCAGCATTTT. This encodes CASSQKARANTQPQHF. J is TRBJ1-5 and V is TRBV4-2; D is uncertain. CDR3 length equals 16 residues. V was shortened by 2 bases and J by 6 bases, with 17 bases between the two germline ends. Germline CDR1 and CDR2: LGHNA and YNFKEQ.

This clonotype was counted a few times. The chain employs TRBV13 and TRBJ2-5, with 10 bases identical to TRBD1. Losses at the gene ends were 4 bases for V and 0 bases for J; bases not matched to a gene: 8. The CDR3 sequence is 17 residues long. Germline V gene lookup returns CDR1 PRHDT and CDR2 FYEKMQ (reference sequence). The CDR3 here is CASSSRDRGLYQETQYF. Here the CDR3 DNA reads TGTGCCAGCAGCTCACGGGACAGGGGTTTATACCAAGAGACCCAGTACTTC.

The chain is built from TRBV4-3 and TRBJ2-2; no clear D gene. This CDR3 is built from 13 residues. The V end lost 0 bases, the J end lost 6 bases, and 5 bases lay between the germline ends. Germline V gene sequence: CDR1 LGHNA, CDR2 YSLEER. CDR3 DNA sequence: TGCGCCAGCAGCCAAGAAAGGGCCGGGGAGCTGTTTTTT. Translated, it gives CASSQERAGELFF.

The chain links TRBV20-1 to TRBJ1-1, with a weak D call TRBD1 (5 bases). This CDR3 has 18 amino acids. Germline V gives CDR1 DFQATT, CDR2 SNEGSKA (reference sequence). The germline V and J ends were trimmed by 0 bases and 1 base, with 21 bases remaining between them. DNA of the CDR3: TGCAGTGCTAGAGATCAGGAGTCAGGGAGAGCTCAGAACACTGAAGCTTTCTTT. Protein: CSARDQESGRAQNTEAFF.

This chain joins TRBV20-1 and TRBJ1-5; D gene unclear. This CDR3 has 13 amino acids. CDR1 is DFQATT, CDR2 SNEGSKA, per germline (reference sequence). V lost 5 bases and J lost 3, with 11 bases in between. The CDR3 DNA reads as TGCAGTGCTCCTACGTCCCCCAATCAGCCCCAGCATTTT. Translation gives CSAPTSPNQPQHF.

The chain links TRBV20-1 to TRBJ1-6, with 8 bases fitting TRBD1. CDR1 DFQATT and CDR2 SNEGSKA come from the germline V gene (reference sequence). The CDR3 extends over 14 amino acids. Trimming cost V 3 bases and J 7 bases; bases outside gene matches: 5. The CDR3 coding sequence is TGCAGTGCTAGGCCCGGGACAGGAAATTCACCCCTCCACTTT. It is translated as CSARPGTGNSPLHF.

CDR3 coding DNA: TGTGCCAGCGCGAACGGGGGGCCGGAAACATCACCCCTCCACTTT. It yields the protein CASANGGPETSPLHF. This sequence joins TRBV6-5 and TRBJ1-6, with a tentative D call TRBD1 (6 bases). Germline CDR1 MNHEY, CDR2 SVGAGI. V gave up 8 bases and J gave up 10 bases, with 21 bases separating them. The CDR3 runs to 15 residues.

V is TRBV29-1 and J is TRBJ1-2; D not certain. Germline values: CDR1 SQVTM, CDR2 ANQGSEA. V gave up 3 bases and J gave up 0 bases, with 14 bases separating them. The CDR3 has 15 amino acids. The CDR3 DNA follows: TGCAGCGTTGAGGCGCAGGATATTCCTAACTATGGCTACACCTTC. Translation gives CSVEAQDIPNYGYTF.

The chain is built from TRBV7-9 and TRBJ2-1; perhaps TRBD1 as D (6 bases). The CDR3 sequence is 15 residues long. Trimming left V 3 bases short and J 5 bases short, with 14 bases between. The germline gives CDR1 SEHNR, CDR2 FQNEAQ (reference sequence). CDR3 DNA: TGTGCCAGCAGCTTTCGTTCGACAGGAGACAATGAGCAGTTCTTC. Amino acids: CASSFRSTGDNEQFF.